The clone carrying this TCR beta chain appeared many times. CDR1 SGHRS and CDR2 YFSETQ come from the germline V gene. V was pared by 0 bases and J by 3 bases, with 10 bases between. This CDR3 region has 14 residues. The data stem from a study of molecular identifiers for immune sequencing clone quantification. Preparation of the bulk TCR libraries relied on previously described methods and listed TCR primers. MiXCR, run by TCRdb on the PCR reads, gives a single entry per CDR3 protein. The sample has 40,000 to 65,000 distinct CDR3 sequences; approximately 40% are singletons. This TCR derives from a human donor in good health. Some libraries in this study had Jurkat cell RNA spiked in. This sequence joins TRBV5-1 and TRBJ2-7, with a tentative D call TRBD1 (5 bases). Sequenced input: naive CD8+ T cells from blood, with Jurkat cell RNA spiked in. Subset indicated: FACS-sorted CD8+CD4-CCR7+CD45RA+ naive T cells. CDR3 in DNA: TGCGCCAGCAGCTTGGCCGGTCAGGGCTACGAGCAGTACTTC. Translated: CASSLAGQGYEQYF.